The clone carrying this T cell receptor (beta chain) was detected ten times or more. Its cognate antigen is unknown. Original processing notes: To classify distant metastasis in papillary thyroid cancer, a model was built from CDR3 differences across clinicopathological groups. TCRdb redid the clone calls on the PCR reads using MiXCR. These V and J calls rely on TCRdb rather than the paper's analysis. The profile covers about 14,000 clones, with roughly 25% appearing a single time and approximately 10% taken by the ten largest. This entry belongs to a study of metastatic and nonmetastatic thyroid tumors. Study information: Repertoire comparison spanned blood and tumor or nodule tissue of malignant and benign thyroid patients.

Findings of the study overall: Malignant thyroid tumors reportedly had TCR beta diversity that was significantly higher than in benign nodules, in blood and tumor.

Thyroid surgery had not been preceded by any treatment in any patient. The TCR comes from a female donor with papillary thyroid cancer or a benign thyroid nodule (not recorded which). Some clones in this sample may be carry-over from other donors' samples. Sequencing input: tumor tissue.

The CDR3 sequence: CASAQGFSKNIQYF. CDR3 nucleotides: TGTGCCAGCGCCCAGGGGTTTTCCAAAAACATTCAGTACTTC. This sequence joins TRBV2 and TRBJ2-4; tentative D call: TRBD1 (6 bases). With 8 bases removed from V and 2 bases from J, the gap between germline ends came to 13 bases. Germline V CDR1 and CDR2: SNHLY, FYNNEI. CDR3 length: 14 amino acids.